Listed below are T cell receptor beta chains from one sample, sequenced in a study of T cell responses to AZD1222 COVID-19 vaccine. Produced via immunoSEQ multiplex PCR; TCRdb's table is partial and in-frame only. The sample lists about 140,000 clones, 88% occurring once. Material: peripheral blood, obtained 28 days after the second AZD1222 dose. The source is an adult who received the AZD1222 COVID-19 vaccine. Both conserved end residues are part of each CDR3. The D gene is left open where the match is weak. Size tells how often a clone was seen (once, few, many) or the class of an expanded clone, and some rows leave it out.

cdr3_length,d_call,j_call,v_call,clone_size,cdr3_aa,cdr3_nt
15,-,TRBJ1-3,TRBV14,once,CASSQEVVTRNTIYF,TGTGCCAGCAGCCAAGAGGTGGTTACCCGAAACACCATATATTTT
17,-,TRBJ1-5,TRBV18,-,CASSPPGSWEGNQPQHF,TGTGCCAGCTCACCACCCGGGTCTTGGGAAGGGAATCAGCCCCAGCATTTT
12,-,TRBJ1-1,TRBV19,-,CASSLSTEGAFF,TGTGCCAGTAGTCTGTCAACCGAGGGGGCTTTCTTT
16,-,TRBJ2-5,TRBV3-1/TRBV3-2,-,CASSQAAGRAGQTQYF,TGTGCCAGCAGCCAAGCTGCGGGCAGGGCGGGACAGACCCAGTACTTC
16,TRBD1,TRBJ1-3,TRBV6-5,-,CASSYGTESSGNTIYF,TGTGCCAGCAGTTACGGGACAGAATCCTCTGGAAACACCATATATTTT
15,TRBD1,TRBJ1-6,TRBV3-1/TRBV3-2,once,CASRPETGDYSPLHF,TGTGCCAGCAGGCCGGAAACAGGGGACTATTCACCCCTCCACTTT
14,-,TRBJ2-1,TRBV27,-,CASSFRGGYNEQFF,TGTGCCAGCAGTTTCCGAGGGGGCTACAATGAGCAGTTCTTC
16,TRBD2,TRBJ2-1,TRBV6-2/TRBV6-3,-,CASSYPAGGIMNEQFF,TGTGCCAGCAGTTACCCAGCGGGGGGCATTATGAATGAGCAGTTCTTC
11,-,TRBJ2-7,TRBV12-3/TRBV12-4,-,CASSGYNEQYF,TGTGCCAGCAGTGGGTACAACGAGCAGTACTTC
12,-,TRBJ1-2,TRBV28,-,CASSQNRDGYTF,TGTGCCAGCAGCCAAAACAGGGATGGCTACACCTTC
15,-,TRBJ2-2,TRBV9,few,CASSGGRAPTGELFF,TGTGCCAGCAGTGGGGGGAGAGCTCCCACCGGGGAGCTGTTTTTT
14,-,TRBJ1-2,TRBV28,once,CASTLVIANYGYTF,TGTGCCAGCACCCTGGTTATAGCTAACTATGGCTACACCTTC
14,-,TRBJ1-4,TRBV4-2,once,CASSQVSGNEKLFF,TGTGCCAGCAGCCAAGTTAGCGGTAATGAAAAACTGTTTTTT
15,TRBD2,TRBJ2-2,TRBV3-1/TRBV3-2,-,CATTFSSGRAGELFF,TGTGCCACTACCTTTTCGAGCGGGAGAGCCGGGGAGCTGTTTTTT
13,TRBD1,TRBJ1-5,TRBV3-1/TRBV3-2,-,CASSRDRDQPQHF,TGTGCCAGCAGCCGGGACAGAGATCAGCCCCAGCATTTT
11,-,TRBJ2-7,TRBV28,-,CASSFYYEQYF,TGTGCCAGCAGTTTCTACTACGAGCAGTACTTC
15,-,TRBJ2-7,TRBV3-1/TRBV3-2,-,CASSQEARAGREQYF,TGTGCCAGCAGCCAAGAGGCAAGGGCTGGTCGGGAGCAGTACTTC
12,-,TRBJ1-2,TRBV29-1,-,CSVARGWDGYTF,TGCAGCGTTGCCCGGGGGTGGGATGGCTACACCTTC
14,-,TRBJ1-2,TRBV7-9,-,CASSYGLGDNGYTF,TGTGCCAGCAGCTACGGATTAGGGGATAATGGCTACACCTTC
12,-,TRBJ1-3,TRBV29-1,-,CSVAESGNTIYF,TGCAGCGTTGCAGAGTCTGGAAACACCATATATTTT
15,-,TRBJ2-5,TRBV5-1,-,CASRLGPDPRETQYF,TGCGCCAGCAGGCTCGGACCCGATCCACGAGAGACCCAGTACTTC
14,-,TRBJ1-3,TRBV15,-,CATSREVAGNTIYF,TGTGCCACCAGCAGAGAAGTAGCTGGAAACACCATATATTTT
15,-,TRBJ1-3,TRBV7-2,-,CASSVRWGQGNTIYF,TGTGCCAGCAGCGTTCGGTGGGGGCAAGGAAACACCATATATTTT
15,-,TRBJ2-1,TRBV7-8,-,CASSLRDSPYNEQFF,TGTGCCAGCAGTTTACGGGACTCGCCCTACAATGAGCAGTTCTTC
15,-,TRBJ2-1,TRBV12-1,-,CASSPGTPSYNEQFF,TGTGCCAGCAGCCCAGGGACTCCTTCCTACAATGAGCAGTTCTTC
15,-,TRBJ2-3,TRBV29-1,-,CSVGRAQSSTDTQYF,TGCAGCGTTGGGCGGGCCCAAAGCAGCACAGATACGCAGTATTTT
14,TRBD1,TRBJ2-7,TRBV4-1,-,CASSQVGGTYEQYF,TGCGCCAGCAGCCAAGTAGGGGGCACCTACGAGCAGTACTTC
13,TRBD1,TRBJ1-3,TRBV30,-,CAFDRGSGNTIYF,TGTGCCTTCGACAGGGGCTCTGGAAACACCATATATTTT
13,-,TRBJ2-7,TRBV4-1,-,CASAKGNSYEQYF,TGCGCCAGCGCGAAGGGCAATAGCTACGAGCAGTACTTC
14,-,TRBJ1-5,TRBV30,-,CAWRAGYSNQPQHF,TGTGCCTGGAGGGCCGGGTATAGCAATCAGCCCCAGCATTTT
14,TRBD2,TRBJ2-1,TRBV11-1,-,CASSRLAGGREQFF,TGTGCCAGCAGCCGCCTAGCGGGAGGACGTGAGCAGTTCTTC
17,TRBD1,TRBJ1-4,TRBV2,-,CASSRGQGGDLNEKLFF,TGTGCCAGCAGCCGCGGACAGGGAGGAGACCTTAATGAAAAACTGTTTTTT
14,TRBD2,TRBJ2-7,TRBV6-2/TRBV6-3,-,CASSTGTNSYEQYF,TGTGCCAGCAGCACCGGGACTAATAGCTACGAGCAGTACTTC
16,-,TRBJ2-6,TRBV4-3,-,CASSQDQGTGANVLTF,TGCGCCAGCAGCCAAGATCAGGGGACTGGGGCCAACGTCCTGACTTTC
13,-,TRBJ1-6,TRBV7-3,once,CASSPGKGSPLHF,TGTGCCAGCAGCCCGGGGAAAGGTTCACCCCTCCACTTT
16,-,TRBJ2-7,TRBV4-3,-,CASSQDQGPGNGEQYF,TGCGCCAGCAGCCAAGATCAGGGACCTGGTAACGGGGAGCAGTACTTC
13,-,TRBJ1-1,TRBV2,-,CASSEDGGTEAFF,TGTGCCAGCAGTGAGGATGGGGGAACTGAAGCTTTCTTT
13,-,TRBJ1-3,TRBV9,-,CASSVRGLDTIYF,TGTGCCAGCAGCGTAAGGGGTTTAGACACCATATATTTT
14,-,TRBJ2-5,TRBV3-1/TRBV3-2,-,CASSQGGRGATQYF,TGTGCCAGCAGCCAAGGGGGCAGGGGTGCGACCCAGTACTTC
12,-,TRBJ1-6,TRBV12-3/TRBV12-4,-,CASSSPGSPLHF,TGTGCCAGCAGTTCTCCGGGGTCACCCCTCCACTTT
18,TRBD1,TRBJ1-1,TRBV19,few,CASSRPGTGITANTEAFF,TGTGCCAGTAGTAGACCGGGGACAGGCATTACCGCGAACACTGAAGCTTTCTTT
15,-,TRBJ1-4,TRBV7-2,once,CASSLSGRNNEKLFF,TGTGCCAGCAGCTTAAGTGGACGAAATAATGAAAAACTGTTTTTT
14,-,TRBJ2-3,TRBV6-5,-,CASIDPGYTDTQYF,TGTGCCAGCATCGACCCGGGCTACACAGATACGCAGTATTTT
13,-,TRBJ2-3,TRBV29-1,few,CSVEEGGEDTQYF,TGCAGCGTTGAAGAAGGAGGAGAAGATACGCAGTATTTT
15,TRBD1,TRBJ1-2,TRBV4-1,-,CASSQAGQATGGYTF,TGCGCCAGCAGCCAAGCGGGACAGGCGACGGGAGGCTACACCTTC
13,-,TRBJ1-2,TRBV5-4,-,CASSLDRNYGYTF,TGTGCCAGCAGCTTGGACAGAAACTATGGCTACACCTTC
13,TRBD1,TRBJ1-4,TRBV10-3,-,CAIQGAGDEKLFF,TGTGCCATTCAGGGGGCAGGGGATGAAAAACTGTTTTTT
15,TRBD2,TRBJ2-3,TRBV28,-,CASRDLGLVQDTQYF,TGTGCCAGCAGGGACTTGGGACTAGTACAAGATACGCAGTATTTT
11,-,TRBJ1-2,TRBV30,-,CAWSVAGGYTF,TGTGCCTGGAGTGTAGCTGGTGGCTACACCTTC
15,-,TRBJ1-5,TRBV28,-,CASSTPRTLNQPQHF,TGTGCCAGCAGTACTCCTCGCACCTTAAATCAGCCCCAGCATTTT
14,-,TRBJ2-2,TRBV20-1,-,CSASSPVGTGELFF,TGCAGTGCTAGTTCACCGGTGGGGACCGGGGAGCTGTTTTTT
13,-,TRBJ1-2,TRBV7-2,few,CASTAYFNYGYTF,TGTGCCAGCACCGCCTATTTTAACTATGGCTACACCTTC
18,TRBD1,TRBJ2-1,TRBV19,-,CASRIGTGVPSKYNEQFF,TGTGCCAGTAGAATAGGGACAGGCGTCCCGTCTAAGTACAATGAGCAGTTCTTC
15,TRBD2,TRBJ2-2,TRBV2,-,CASSGTSGNTGELFF,TGTGCCAGCAGTGGGACTAGCGGGAACACCGGGGAGCTGTTTTTT
15,TRBD1,TRBJ1-2,TRBV10-3,-,CAISGGGGSGYGYTF,TGTGCCATATCAGGGGGAGGAGGTTCCGGCTATGGCTACACCTTC